This T cell receptor beta chain was recovered during a study of blood T cell repertoires in COVID-19. At the level of the study: The samples span acute and convalescent COVID-19 from the United States, Italy and Spain. T cells, B-cell-depleted T cells, or PBMCs supplied cDNA or gDNA.

CDR1 is SGHNT, CDR2 YYREEE, per germline (reference sequence). Deletions cut 4 bases from V and 5 bases from J, with 15 bases between. There are 14 residues in the CDR3. Assay used: immunoSEQ multiplex PCR; TCRdb lists only in-frame clones, some missing. The sample holds 150,000 to 200,000 clones, roughly 93% seen once. The sequence was obtained from a woman aged 45-60 years with acute or convalescent COVID-19. The sample taken for sequencing was peripheral blood. This chain links TRBV5-4 with TRBJ1-1; D uncertain. CDR3 sequence (DNA): TGTGCCAGCAGCGCTGGGGTTCGGGAGACTGAAGCTTTCTTT. Protein product: CASSAGVRETEAFF.